The present T cell receptor (beta chain) was sequenced within a study of blood T cell repertoires in COVID-19. Per the germline V gene, CDR1 is SGDLS and CDR2 is YYNGEE. CDR3 length equals 15 residues. J lost 3 bases, V lost 3 bases, and 7 bases had no gene match. Using immunoSEQ multiplex PCR, the repertoire was profiled, and TCRdb retains in-frame clones only, with some absent. The sample consists of 150,000 or so clones, about 86% of them appearing once. This chain joins TRBV9 and TRBJ1-2; 8 bases align to TRBD1. Sequencing input: peripheral blood. The origin of this receptor is an elderly woman with acute or convalescent COVID-19. In DNA, the CDR3 is TGTGCCAGCAGCGCCGGGACAGGCAAGGACTATGGCTACACCTTC. This codes for CASSAGTGKDYGYTF.